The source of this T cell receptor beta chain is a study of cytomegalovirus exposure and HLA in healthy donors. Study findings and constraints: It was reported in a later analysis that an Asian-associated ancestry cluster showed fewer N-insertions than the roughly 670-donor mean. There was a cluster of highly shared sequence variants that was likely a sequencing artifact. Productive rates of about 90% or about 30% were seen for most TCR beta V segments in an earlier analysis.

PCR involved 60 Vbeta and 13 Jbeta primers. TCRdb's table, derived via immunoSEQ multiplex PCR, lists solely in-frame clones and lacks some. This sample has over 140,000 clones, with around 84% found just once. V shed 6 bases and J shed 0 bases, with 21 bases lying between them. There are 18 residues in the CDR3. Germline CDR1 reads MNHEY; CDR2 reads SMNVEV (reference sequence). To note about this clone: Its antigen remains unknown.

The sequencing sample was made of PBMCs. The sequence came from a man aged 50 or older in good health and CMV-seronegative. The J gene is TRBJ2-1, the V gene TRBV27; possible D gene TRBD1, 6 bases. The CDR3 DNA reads TGTGCCAGCAGCAAAAACCTGGGGGCACCCAGCTCCTACAATGAGCAGTTCTTC. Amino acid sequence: CASSKNLGAPSSYNEQFF.